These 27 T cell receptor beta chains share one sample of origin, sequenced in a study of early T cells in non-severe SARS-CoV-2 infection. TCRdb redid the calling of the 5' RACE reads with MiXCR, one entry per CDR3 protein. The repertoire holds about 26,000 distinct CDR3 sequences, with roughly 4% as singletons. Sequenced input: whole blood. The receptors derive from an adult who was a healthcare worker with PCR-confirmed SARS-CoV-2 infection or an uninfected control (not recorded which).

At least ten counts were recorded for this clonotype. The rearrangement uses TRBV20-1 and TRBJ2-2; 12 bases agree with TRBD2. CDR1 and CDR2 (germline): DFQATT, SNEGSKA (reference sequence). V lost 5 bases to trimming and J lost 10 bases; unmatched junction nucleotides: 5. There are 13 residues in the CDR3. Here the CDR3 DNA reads TGCAGTGCTCTAGCGGGAGGGTACGAGGAGCTGTTTTTT. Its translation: CSALAGGYEELFF.

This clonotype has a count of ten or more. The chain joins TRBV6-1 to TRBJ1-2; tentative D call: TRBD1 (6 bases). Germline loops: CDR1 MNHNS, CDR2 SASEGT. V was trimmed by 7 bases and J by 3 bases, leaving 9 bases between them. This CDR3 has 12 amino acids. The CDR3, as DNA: TGTGCCAGCATCAGGGGAGACTATGGCTACACCTTC. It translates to CASIRGDYGYTF.

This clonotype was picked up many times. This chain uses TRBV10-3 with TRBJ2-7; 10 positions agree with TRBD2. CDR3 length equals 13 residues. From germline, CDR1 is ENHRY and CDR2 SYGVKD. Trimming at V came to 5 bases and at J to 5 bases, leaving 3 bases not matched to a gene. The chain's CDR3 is CAISPSGGDEQYF. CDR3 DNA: TGTGCCATCAGTCCTAGCGGGGGCGACGAGCAGTACTTC.

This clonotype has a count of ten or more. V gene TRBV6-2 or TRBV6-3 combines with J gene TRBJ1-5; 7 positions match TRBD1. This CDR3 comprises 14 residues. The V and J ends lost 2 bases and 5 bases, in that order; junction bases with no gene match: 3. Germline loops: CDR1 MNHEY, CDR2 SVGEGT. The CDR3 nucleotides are TGTGCCAGCAGTTACGGAGGGGGCGATCAGCCCCAGCATTTT. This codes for CASSYGGGDQPQHF.

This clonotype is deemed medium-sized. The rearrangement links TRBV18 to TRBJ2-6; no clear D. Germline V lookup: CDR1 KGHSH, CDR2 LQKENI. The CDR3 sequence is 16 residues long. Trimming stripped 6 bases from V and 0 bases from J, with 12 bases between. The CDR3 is CASSPWVSSGANVLTF. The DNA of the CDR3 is TGTGCCAGCTCCCCGTGGGTCAGCTCTGGGGCCAACGTCCTGACTTTC.

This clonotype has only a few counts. CDR3 in DNA: TGCGCCAGCAGCCAAGATGGAGGCTACGAGCAGTACTTC. Its protein is CASSQDGGYEQYF. The chain uses TRBV4-1 and TRBJ2-7; D is possibly TRBD2 (5 bases). This CDR3 comprises 13 residues. V was clipped by 0 bases and J by 3 bases, with 6 bases between them. Germline lookup yields CDR1 MGHRA and CDR2 YSYEKL.

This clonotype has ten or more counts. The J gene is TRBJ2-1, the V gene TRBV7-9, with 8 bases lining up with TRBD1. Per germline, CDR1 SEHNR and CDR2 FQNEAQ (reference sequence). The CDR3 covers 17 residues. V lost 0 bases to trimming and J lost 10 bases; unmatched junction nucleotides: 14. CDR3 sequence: CASSLALGPRGLGEQFF. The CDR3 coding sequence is TGTGCCAGCAGCTTAGCGCTCGGGCCCAGGGGGCTCGGGGAGCAGTTCTTC.

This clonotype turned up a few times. CDR3 bases: TGTGCCAGCAGTTTAAACGAGCGACAGTTCTTC. Translated, it gives CASSLNERQFF. The chain joins TRBV12-3 or TRBV12-4 to TRBJ2-1; D gene ambiguous. Trimming removed 2 bases at V and 13 bases at J, with 9 bases between. CDR3 length equals 11 residues.

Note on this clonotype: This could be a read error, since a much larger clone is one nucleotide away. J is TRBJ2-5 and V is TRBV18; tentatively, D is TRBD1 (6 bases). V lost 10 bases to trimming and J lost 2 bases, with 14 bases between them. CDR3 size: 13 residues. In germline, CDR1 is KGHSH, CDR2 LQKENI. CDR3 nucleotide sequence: TGTGCCACCTCGAGGACAGATCAAGAGACCCAGTACTTC. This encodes CATSRTDQETQYF.

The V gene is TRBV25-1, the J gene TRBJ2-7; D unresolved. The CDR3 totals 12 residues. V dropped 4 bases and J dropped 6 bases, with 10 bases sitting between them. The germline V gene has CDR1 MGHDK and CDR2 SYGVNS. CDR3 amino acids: CASSGDSFEQYF. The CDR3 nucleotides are TGTGCCAGCAGTGGAGATAGTTTCGAGCAGTACTTC.

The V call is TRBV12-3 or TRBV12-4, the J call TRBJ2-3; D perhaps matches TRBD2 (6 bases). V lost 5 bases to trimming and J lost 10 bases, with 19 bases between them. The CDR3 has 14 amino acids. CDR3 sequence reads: CASSPDPSREAQYF. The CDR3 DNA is TGTGCCAGCAGTCCCGACCCTTCCAGGGAGGCGCAGTATTTT.

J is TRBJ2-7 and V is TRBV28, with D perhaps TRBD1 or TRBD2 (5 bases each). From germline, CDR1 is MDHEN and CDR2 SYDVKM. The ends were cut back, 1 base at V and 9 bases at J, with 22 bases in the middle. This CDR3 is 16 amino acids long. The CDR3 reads CASSLSGNRVTSGQYF. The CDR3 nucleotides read TGTGCCAGCAGTTTATCAGGGAACCGTGTCACGAGCGGGCAGTACTTC. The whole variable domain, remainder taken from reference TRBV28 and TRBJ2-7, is DVKVTQSSRYLVKRTGEKVFLECVQDMDHENMFWYRQDPGLGLRLIYFSYDVKMKEKGDIPEGYSVSREKKERFSLILESASTNQTSMYLCASSLSGNRVTSGQYFGPGTRLTVT.

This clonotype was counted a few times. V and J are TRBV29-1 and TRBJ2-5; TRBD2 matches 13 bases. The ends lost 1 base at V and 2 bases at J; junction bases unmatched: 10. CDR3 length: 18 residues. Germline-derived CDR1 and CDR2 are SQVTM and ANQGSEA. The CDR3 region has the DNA TGCAGCGTTGAAGCCGTGGGGGGACTAGCGGGATTACAAGAGACCCAGTACTTC. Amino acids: CSVEAVGGLAGLQETQYF.

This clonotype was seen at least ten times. DNA of the CDR3: TGCGCCAGCAGCCAAGTACTAGACTACAATGAGCAGTTCTTC. This gives the protein CASSQVLDYNEQFF. The chain uses TRBV4-1 and TRBJ2-1; TRBD2 is a possible D gene (5 bases). This CDR3 region has 14 residues. Deletions cut 1 base from V and 3 bases from J, with 7 bases between. Per germline, CDR1 MGHRA and CDR2 YSYEKL.

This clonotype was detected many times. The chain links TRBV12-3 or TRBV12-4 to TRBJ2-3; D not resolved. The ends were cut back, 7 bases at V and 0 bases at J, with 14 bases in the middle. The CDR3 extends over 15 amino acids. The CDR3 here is CASNSVLSSTDTQYF. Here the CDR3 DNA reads TGTGCCAGCAATTCAGTCTTGTCAAGCACAGATACGCAGTATTTT.

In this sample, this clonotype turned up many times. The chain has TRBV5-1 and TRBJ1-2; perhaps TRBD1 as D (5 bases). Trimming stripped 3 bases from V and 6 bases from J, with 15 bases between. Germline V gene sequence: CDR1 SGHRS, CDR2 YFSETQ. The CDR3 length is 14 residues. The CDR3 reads CASSSSGTDDGYTF. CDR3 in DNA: TGCGCCAGCAGCTCGTCTGGGACGGACGATGGCTACACCTTC.

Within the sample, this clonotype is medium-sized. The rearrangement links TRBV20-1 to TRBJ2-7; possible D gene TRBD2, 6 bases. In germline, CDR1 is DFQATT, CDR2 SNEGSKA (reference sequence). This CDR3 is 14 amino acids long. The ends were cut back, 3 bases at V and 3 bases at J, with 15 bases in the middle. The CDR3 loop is CSARGGTGFYEQYF. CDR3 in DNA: TGCAGTGCTAGGGGCGGGACCGGATTCTACGAGCAGTACTTC.

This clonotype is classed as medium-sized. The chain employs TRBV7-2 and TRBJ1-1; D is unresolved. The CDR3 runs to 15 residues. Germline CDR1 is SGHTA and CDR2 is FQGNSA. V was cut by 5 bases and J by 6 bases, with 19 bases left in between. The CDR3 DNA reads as TGTGCCAGCAGCGAAACATTCGATCAGTGGGCTGAAGCTTTCTTT. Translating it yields CASSETFDQWAEAFF.

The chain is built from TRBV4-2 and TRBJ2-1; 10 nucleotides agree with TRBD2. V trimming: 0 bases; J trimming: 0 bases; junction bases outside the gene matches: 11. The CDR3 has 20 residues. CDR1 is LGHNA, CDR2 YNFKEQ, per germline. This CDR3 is CASSQDIASGGLRSYNEQFF. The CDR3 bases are TGTGCCAGCAGCCAAGATATTGCTAGCGGGGGCCTACGCTCCTACAATGAGCAGTTCTTC.

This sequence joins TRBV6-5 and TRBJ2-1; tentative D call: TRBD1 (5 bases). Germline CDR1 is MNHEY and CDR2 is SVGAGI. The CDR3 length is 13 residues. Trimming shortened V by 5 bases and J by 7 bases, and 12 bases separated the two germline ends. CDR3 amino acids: CASSRQYGNEQFF. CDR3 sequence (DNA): TGTGCCAGCAGTCGACAGTACGGGAATGAGCAGTTCTTC.

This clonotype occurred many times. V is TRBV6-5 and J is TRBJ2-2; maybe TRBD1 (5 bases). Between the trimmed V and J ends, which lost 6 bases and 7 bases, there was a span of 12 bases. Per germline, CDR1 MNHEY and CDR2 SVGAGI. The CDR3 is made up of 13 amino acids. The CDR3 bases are TGTGCCAGCAGGGCAGGCCAGGGCGGGGAGCTGTTTTTT. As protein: CASRAGQGGELFF.

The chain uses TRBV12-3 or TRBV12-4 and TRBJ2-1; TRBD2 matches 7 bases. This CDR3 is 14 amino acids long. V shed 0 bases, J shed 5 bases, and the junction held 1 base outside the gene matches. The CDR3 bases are TGTGCCAGCAGTTTAGCGGGAGGGAACAATGAGCAGTTCTTC. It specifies CASSLAGGNNEQFF.

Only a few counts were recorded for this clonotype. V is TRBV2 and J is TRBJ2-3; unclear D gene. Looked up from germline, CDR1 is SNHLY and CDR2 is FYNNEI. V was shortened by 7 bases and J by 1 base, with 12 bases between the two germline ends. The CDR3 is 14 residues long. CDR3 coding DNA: TGTGCCAGCATCGGCCTTCGGGGCACAGATACGCAGTATTTT. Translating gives CASIGLRGTDTQYF.

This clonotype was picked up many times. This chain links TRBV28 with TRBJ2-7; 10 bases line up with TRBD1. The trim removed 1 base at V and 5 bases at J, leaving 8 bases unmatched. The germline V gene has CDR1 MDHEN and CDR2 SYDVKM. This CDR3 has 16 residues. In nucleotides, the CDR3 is TGTGCCAGCAGTTTATTGGCGGGACAGGGGTTGGACGAGCAGTACTTC. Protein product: CASSLLAGQGLDEQYF.

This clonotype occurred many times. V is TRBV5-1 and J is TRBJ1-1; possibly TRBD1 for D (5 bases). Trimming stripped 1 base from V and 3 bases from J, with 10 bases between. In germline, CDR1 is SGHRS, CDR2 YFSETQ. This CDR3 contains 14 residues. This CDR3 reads CASSLRDRYTEAFF. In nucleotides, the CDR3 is TGCGCCAGCAGCTTGCGGGACCGTTACACTGAAGCTTTCTTT.

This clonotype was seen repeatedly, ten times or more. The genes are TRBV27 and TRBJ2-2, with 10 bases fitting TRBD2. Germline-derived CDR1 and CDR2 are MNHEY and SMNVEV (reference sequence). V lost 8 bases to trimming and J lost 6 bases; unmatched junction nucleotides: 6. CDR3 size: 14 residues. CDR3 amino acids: CASGKTSGPGELFF. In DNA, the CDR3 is TGTGCCAGCGGGAAGACTAGCGGGCCCGGGGAGCTGTTTTTT.

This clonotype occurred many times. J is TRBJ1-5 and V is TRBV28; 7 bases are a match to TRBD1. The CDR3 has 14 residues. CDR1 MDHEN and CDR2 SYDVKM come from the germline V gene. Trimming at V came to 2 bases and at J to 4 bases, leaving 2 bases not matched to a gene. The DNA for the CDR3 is TGTGCCAGCAGTTTAGGACAGGTTAATCAGCCCCAGCATTTT. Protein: CASSLGQVNQPQHF. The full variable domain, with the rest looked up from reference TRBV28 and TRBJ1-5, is DVKVTQSSRYLVKRTGEKVFLECVQDMDHENMFWYRQDPGLGLRLIYFSYDVKMKEKGDIPEGYSVSREKKERFSLILESASTNQTSMYLCASSLGQVNQPQHFGDGTRLSIL.